This TCR beta chain was sequenced during a study of blood T cells in healthy people across ages. Points on this clonotype: Antigen: not known.

Findings and limits, study-wide: Unsorted PBMCs blocked a conclusive comparison of naive and antigen-experienced cells.

CDR3 length: 15 amino acids. Germline lookup yields CDR1 SGHTA and CDR2 FQGTGA. Trimming pared 7 bases from V and 5 bases from J, leaving 20 bases between. A second roughly 6 to 11 cycle PCR used barcoded and J-beta primers. MiXCR, applied by TCRdb to the 5' RACE reads, yields one record per CDR3 protein. The repertoire holds over 1.5 million distinct CDR3 sequences, with around half as singletons. This rearrangement joins TRBV7-3 to TRBJ2-5, with TRBD2 as a possible D gene (5 bases). This clonotype was obtained from a woman aged 35 to 49 in good health. Sequenced sample: blood. CDR3 nucleotide sequence: TGTGCCAGCACCAAGGGTGTAAGCCAGCGGGAGACCCAGTACTTC. Translated, it gives CASTKGVSQRETQYF.